Included here is one TCR beta chain sequence, with context. This clonotype has a count of ten or more. Its antigen target is currently unknown. Nothing much larger sits one base from this clone, and base qualities are not available. Instrument on record: Illumina NovaSeq 6000. Synthesis of TCR cDNA relied on 5'RACE template switching, a step that introduced a universal primer site along with unique molecular identifiers. cDNA synthesis was primed from both the TCR alpha and TCR beta constant segments. Two PCR steps were used to amplify libraries, with sample barcodes and sequencing adapters being added in the second step. Sequencing of libraries was performed on Illumina HiSeq 2500 (2x100 bp) or NovaSeq (2x150 bp). Processing in the source paper ran as follows. MIGEC handled demultiplexing of reads and collapsing into UMI consensus sequences, while MiXCR performed V(D)J alignment. Vaccine-responding clonotypes were identified with edgeR using replicate PBMC samples, with FDR below 0.01 and a log2 fold change above 5 up to day 15 being required. Each bulk clonotype received a CD4 or CD8 identity based on whether the sequenced CD4 or CD8 repertoire contained that clonotype at higher abundance. TCRdb reprocessing: public reads trimmed at Q25 with fastp, clones called with MiXCR, in-frame beta chains kept. Identical CDR3 protein sequences are pooled into one entry, listed with their most common genes and DNA. TCRdb's processing, not the authors' own work, is the source of the V and J calls. Present in this sample are a few hundred thousand distinct CDR3 sequences, approximately 3.3% of which were seen just once. In total, the top ten clones hold around 3.3% of the sample.

The data originate from a study of T cells after yellow fever vaccination (dated by TCRdb to the late 2010s). About the investigation overall: The SMART-Seq v4 Ultra Low Input RNA kit was used to prepare libraries from fractions with low cell numbers. Bulk TCR alpha and beta repertoires were sequenced longitudinally to track T-cell clones before and after primary and booster YFV17D yellow fever vaccination. Two healthy male donors made up the cohort, one aged 18 to 29 years and the other aged 30 to 40 years. Blood was collected at multiple timepoints before and after primary and secondary immunization, and bulk PBMC replicates and cell subsets were isolated.

Overall study outcomes, separate from this receptor: Only two donors were included in the study, so the extent to which the findings can be generalized is limited. A small fraction of clonotypes appeared in both the CD4 and CD8 compartments, likely as a result of convergent recombination. After the booster, most clones that had expanded after primary vaccination were detected again (around 96% of CD4 and 88% of CD8), suggesting broad maintenance of memory. FACS-sorted repertoires could contain abundant contaminating clonotypes from the bulk population, so computational filtering was required. The secondary T-cell response was weaker than the primary response but faster, peaking on day 5 instead of day 15.

Deletion took 3 bases off V and 6 bases off J, with a span of 11 bases between the germline ends. Taken from the germline V gene (reference sequence), the CDR1 and CDR2 loops are SGHNT and YYREEE. Taken from cysteine to phenylalanine, the CDR3 has 13 residues. Left in the record is the CDR3 DNA by itself, 39 bases read in frame from the first base. This sample's treatment or condition label indicates: live attenuated yellow fever vaccine strain. A standard Ficoll-Paque protocol was used to isolate PBMCs from peripheral blood. Dynabeads CD4 and CD8 positive selection kits were used to isolate CD4 and CD8 T-cell fractions. TriZol was used to extract RNA from bulk PBMCs, CD4 and CD8 fractions, and dextramer-positive and dextramer-negative fractions.

The sequences come from CD4+ T cells sorted from PBMCs, collected 10 days after the yellow fever booster vaccination. The clonotype was recovered from a man aged 18 to 29 who received the YFV17D yellow fever vaccine. The rearranged chain carries TRBV5-4 and TRBJ2-3, with a weak D call of TRBD2 (6 bases match). The DNA sequence is given as TGTGCCAGCAGCTCGACTAGGGCGGATACGCAGTATTTT. This sequence encodes CASSSTRADTQYF.